The 7 T cell receptor beta chains given below trace back to one sample, sequenced in a study of identical twins. TCRdb called the 5' RACE reads again in MiXCR, with one record for every CDR3 protein. This sample has around 280,000 distinct CDR3 sequences; under 9% occur once, and the top ten carry approximately 2%. The sample was also reused in another study, on yellow fever vaccine responses in identical twins.

Sequences were obtained from memory (CD45RO+) T cells sorted from blood. These receptors were obtained from a woman in her late teens or twenties in good health.

The chain employs TRBV18 and TRBJ1-2; D gene ambiguous. V dropped 3 bases and J dropped 2 bases, with 7 bases sitting between them. The CDR3 has 13 residues. Germline CDR1 reads KGHSH; CDR2 reads LQKENI. CDR3 residues: CASSPQRNYGYTF. In DNA form, the CDR3 reads TGTGCCAGCTCACCCCAGAGAAACTATGGCTACACCTTC.

This clonotype appeared many times. This chain joins TRBV12-3 or TRBV12-4 and TRBJ1-6, with 9 bases lining up with TRBD1. This CDR3 region has 14 residues. The V segment lost 4 bases and the J segment 8 bases; nucleotides outside the gene matches: 3. The DNA for the CDR3 is TGTGCCAGCAGTTCGGGACAGGGACATTCACCCCTCCACTTT. This translates into CASSSGQGHSPLHF.

The chain uses TRBV7-8 and TRBJ1-1, with D unclear. Germline assignment: CDR1 SGHVS and CDR2 FQNEAQ. This CDR3 has 15 residues. The V end was cut by 7 bases, the J end by 4 bases, with 19 bases between. The CDR3 coding sequence is TGTGCCAGCACGGCAACTACAACGGAGGGCACTGAAGCTTTCTTT. Translated: CASTATTTEGTEAFF.

At least ten counts were recorded for this clonotype. The gene calls are TRBV7-2 and TRBJ2-3, with TRBD2 identical over 7 bases. The V gene end was trimmed by 9 bases and the J gene end by 3 bases; junction bases not matched to a gene: 12. Germline CDR1 SGHTA, CDR2 FQGNSA. The CDR3 has 15 residues. The CDR3 sequence is CARGLGAGATDTQYF. The CDR3 DNA follows: TGTGCCAGGGGGCTAGGGGCGGGAGCAACAGATACGCAGTATTTT.

This clonotype was seen a handful of times. The V call is TRBV19, the J call TRBJ2-2, with a possible D match to TRBD2 (5 bases). Germline V gene sequence: CDR1 LNHDA, CDR2 SQIVND (reference sequence). Trimming left V 3 bases short and J 5 bases short, with 13 bases between. The CDR3 has 15 residues. The CDR3 sequence: CASSMVRRGTGELFF. In DNA, the CDR3 is TGTGCCAGTAGTATGGTTCGGCGAGGGACCGGGGAGCTGTTTTTT.

This rearrangement joins TRBV20-1 to TRBJ2-5; 10 bases match TRBD2. The germline V gene has CDR1 DFQATT and CDR2 SNEGSKA (reference sequence). The CDR3 is made up of 16 amino acids. V lost 5 bases, J lost 5 bases, and 14 bases stayed unmatched. For the CDR3, the DNA is TGCAGTGCTCCATTTATGAGCGGGGGGGCGCATGAGACCCAGTACTTC. Amino acids: CSAPFMSGGAHETQYF.

The chain carries TRBV2 and TRBJ2-2, with 9 bases fitting TRBD1. Germline V lookup: CDR1 SNHLY, CDR2 FYNNEI. The CDR3 runs 16 residues. With V trimmed by 6 bases and J by 7 bases, 12 bases remained unmatched. The CDR3 here is CASRASGQGGVGELFF. The CDR3 bases are TGTGCCAGCAGAGCCTCGGGACAGGGCGGGGTCGGGGAGCTGTTTTTT.